The 8 T cell receptor beta chains below come from one sample, sequenced in a study of cytomegalovirus exposure and HLA in healthy donors. The PCR contained 60 Vbeta and 13 Jbeta primers. Assay used: immunoSEQ multiplex PCR; TCRdb lists only in-frame clones, some missing. The sample shows about 90,000 clones, over 55% of them seen only once. Sample: PBMCs. The receptors originated from a woman in her 50s in good health and CMV-seropositive.

The V call is TRBV27, the J call TRBJ1-1; 8 bases are shared with TRBD1. CDR3 length: 17 amino acids. Trimming at V came to 3 bases and at J to 0 bases, leaving 9 bases not matched to a gene. CDR1 is MNHEY and CDR2 is SMNVEV in the germline V gene (reference sequence). In DNA, the CDR3 is TGTGCCAGCAGTTTCGGGAGGACAGGGCGATTGAACACTGAAGCTTTCTTT. This gives the protein CASSFGRTGRLNTEAFF.

This clone was detected many times. J is TRBJ2-2 and V is TRBV4-1, with D unclear. Trimming left V 0 bases short and J 6 bases short, with 2 bases between. Germline values: CDR1 MGHRA, CDR2 YSYEKL. The length of the CDR3 is 12 residues. The CDR3 spells CASSQDAGELFF. CDR3 DNA sequence: TGCGCCAGCAGCCAAGACGCCGGGGAGCTGTTTTTT.

CDR3 coding DNA: TGCAGCGTCCGGGCGTGGGGGGGGGCCGATACGCAGTATTTT. Translating it yields CSVRAWGGADTQYF. The chain recombines TRBV29-1 with TRBJ2-3; tentatively, D is TRBD2 (7 bases). V lost 6 bases to trimming and J lost 6 bases, with 19 bases between them. Germline CDR1 reads SQVTM; CDR2 reads ANQGSEA. The CDR3 is 14 residues long.

The chain recombines TRBV5-1 with TRBJ1-1; D gene ambiguous. This CDR3 region has 13 residues. The germline V gene encodes CDR1 SGHRS and CDR2 YFSETQ. Trimming took off 3 bases at V and 4 bases at J, with 10 bases between the two ends. The CDR3: CASSWPGGTEAFF. DNA for the CDR3: TGCGCCAGCAGCTGGCCGGGAGGCACTGAAGCTTTCTTT.

The V call is TRBV5-1, the J call TRBJ1-2; the D is unclear. The CDR3 spans 13 residues. Germline CDR1 and CDR2: SGHRS and YFSETQ. Trimming removed 2 bases at V and 5 bases at J, with 10 bases between. CDR3 loop: CASSFEERYGYTF. The CDR3 DNA is TGCGCCAGCAGCTTCGAGGAACGTTATGGCTACACCTTC.

This chain joins TRBV27 and TRBJ2-7; the D is unclear. CDR1 is MNHEY, CDR2 SMNVEV, per germline (reference sequence). This CDR3 comprises 16 residues. V lost 5 bases and J 0 bases, leaving 17 bases between the germline ends. In nucleotides, the CDR3 is TGTGCCAGCAGTCCTTCCTCGGGTGAGAGCTCCTACGAGCAGTACTTC. Its translation: CASSPSSGESSYEQYF.

This clone was detected only a few times. J is TRBJ1-5 and V is TRBV30, with D perhaps TRBD1 (5 bases). CDR1 is GTSNPN, CDR2 SVGIG, per germline (reference sequence). The CDR3 sequence is 13 residues long. V lost 3 bases and J 6 bases, leaving 12 bases between the germline ends. CDR3 in amino acids: CAWSPNRGQPQHF. The CDR3, as DNA: TGTGCCTGGAGCCCAAATAGGGGTCAGCCCCAGCATTTT.

The table lists this clone with a few counts. This chain connects TRBV5-4 to TRBJ2-7; TRBD1 matches 8 bases. CDR3 length equals 14 residues. Germline CDR1 reads SGHNT; CDR2 reads YYREEE (reference sequence). The V segment lost 4 bases and the J segment 7 bases; nucleotides outside the gene matches: 10. CDR3 DNA: TGTGCCAGCAGCCCCGGTCAGGGGGCGTGGGAGCAGTACTTC. The encoded protein is CASSPGQGAWEQYF.